This TCR beta chain was recorded in a study of OX40 agonist ivuxolimab in advanced cancers. For the study at large: Ivuxolimab, an antibody that agonizes OX40 (CD134), was administered to the patients. Patients in the trial were receiving intravenous ivuxolimab every 2 weeks, at doses of 0.01 to 10 mg/kg.

Worth noting for this clone: Its specificity is unknown.

This CDR3 region has 13 residues. The V gene lost 8 bases and the J gene lost 13 bases, with 21 bases spanning the gap. Germline-derived CDR1 and CDR2 are SGHNT and YENEEA. Produced via immunoSEQ multiplex PCR; TCRdb's table is partial and in-frame only. The repertoire holds over 65,000 clones, around 80% seen once, with about 0.44% in the top ten. Whole-study findings and limits: Which antigen the expanded peripheral T cells recognized is unknown. CD8+ T cells averaged more expanded clones than CD4+.

The starting material was CD4+ or CD8+ T cells sorted from blood, obtained in a trial of the OX40 agonist ivuxolimab. The sequence was obtained from an adult with an advanced solid tumor such as melanoma, head and neck, liver or kidney cancer. V is TRBV11-3 and J is TRBJ2-1, with a possible D match to TRBD2 (5 bases). This CDR3 reads CASQDGISSNQFF. CDR3 bases: TGTGCCAGCCAGGACGGGATATCCTCCAATCAGTTCTTC.